These 3 T cell receptor beta chains were all obtained from the same sample, sequenced in a study of blood T cells in healthy people across ages. A second about 7 to 12 cycle PCR used barcoded and J-beta primers. TCRdb reprocessed the 5' RACE reads with MiXCR, giving one entry per CDR3 protein. The table records over 1.5 million distinct CDR3 sequences, 49% of them present only once. The source material was blood. Receptors originate from a woman aged 40-49 years in good health.

The sample holds a few counts of this clonotype. The J gene is TRBJ2-5, the V gene TRBV4-1; 7 positions match TRBD1. The CDR3 contains 15 residues. With V trimmed by 1 base and J by 3 bases, 5 bases remained unmatched. Germline CDR1 reads MGHRA; CDR2 reads YSYEKL. CDR3 DNA: TGCGCCAGCAGCCAAGGGACAGGTGTCAAAGAGACCCAGTACTTC. It yields the protein CASSQGTGVKETQYF.

This chain uses TRBV29-1 with TRBJ1-5; 7 bases match TRBD1. The germline gives CDR1 SQVTM, CDR2 ANQGSEA. V shed 0 bases, J shed 2 bases, and the junction held 4 bases outside the gene matches. This CDR3 has 15 amino acids. The chain's CDR3 is CSVEDPGQGNQPQHF. CDR3 sequence (DNA): TGCAGCGTTGAAGATCCTGGACAGGGCAATCAGCCCCAGCATTTT.

This clonotype has a handful of counts. The chain uses TRBV9 and TRBJ1-4, with D possibly being TRBD1 (6 bases). The CDR3 totals 15 residues. The V gene lost 1 base and the J gene lost 3 bases, with 10 bases spanning the gap. Germline V gene sequence: CDR1 SGDLS, CDR2 YYNGEE. CDR3 coding DNA: TGTGCCAGCAGCGTACAGGACAGCTCTAATGAAAAACTGTTTTTT. This sequence encodes CASSVQDSSNEKLFF.